This TCR beta chain was recorded in a study of OX40 agonist ivuxolimab in advanced cancers. Study-wide context: One hepatocellular carcinoma and a couple of cutaneous melanoma patients partially responded. Notes on the study in general: CD4+ and CD8+ blood T cells expanded clonally by week 6 at 0.1 to 3.0 mg/kg.

This clone has only one observation. Its antigen remains unidentified. There are 13 residues in the CDR3. Deletions cut 5 bases from V and 1 base from J, with 7 bases between. Germline CDR1 reads MNHEY; CDR2 reads SMNVEV (reference sequence). The assay was immunoSEQ multiplex PCR, and TCRdb's table has in-frame clones only and misses some. The sample includes roughly 70,000 clones, around 85% of them seen just once. The sample here was CD4+ or CD8+ T cells sorted from blood, taken in a trial of the OX40 agonist ivuxolimab. The clonotype was recovered from an adult with an advanced solid tumor such as melanoma, head and neck, liver or kidney cancer. This chain joins TRBV27 and TRBJ2-3; D unresolved. The CDR3 protein is CASSPRGTDTQYF. CDR3 coding DNA: TGTGCCAGCAGTCCCCGTGGCACAGATACGCAGTATTTT.